One and the same sample provided the 25 T cell receptor beta chains below, sequenced in a study of a mutant IDH1 vaccine in newly diagnosed glioma. Time point in this sample: week 5, during vaccination. Topical imiquimod accompanied each vaccine dose, which consisted of 300 ug of mutant IDH1 20-mer peptide. Here immunoSEQ multiplex PCR was the method, and the copy in TCRdb shows in-frame clones only, minus some. Of around 56,000 clones in the sample, less than 85% are singletons; the top ten hold approximately 3.3%. No antigen is known for these receptors. Sample: PBMCs, taken from a glioma patient whose treatment included an IDH1 peptide vaccine. Receptors were obtained from a woman aged 18-29 years with glioma. Some clones in this sample may be carry-over from other donors' samples.

This clone occurred a few times. The CDR3 loop reads CASSGSSYNSPLHF. Written as DNA, the CDR3 is TGTGCCAGCAGTGGGAGTTCCTATAATTCACCCCTCCACTTT. The V gene is TRBV9, the J gene TRBJ1-6; D uncertain. Germline CDR1 reads SGDLS; CDR2 reads YYNGEE. V was clipped by 5 bases and J by 1 base, with 7 bases between them. The CDR3 runs to 14 residues. The complete variable domain, with remaining parts taken from reference TRBV9 and TRBJ1-6, reads DSGVTQTPKHLITATGQRVTLRCSPRSGDLSVYWYQQSLDQGLQFLIQYYNGEERAKGNILERFSAQQFPDLHSELNLSSLELGDSALYFCASSGSSYNSPLHFGNGTRLTVT.

The chain couples TRBV7-6 to TRBJ2-7; D may be TRBD2 (6 bases). The CDR3 sequence is 14 residues long. V shed 5 bases and J shed 3 bases, with 14 bases lying between them. CDR1 is SGHVS and CDR2 is FNYEAQ in the germline V gene. The CDR3 here is CASSPSAGSYEQYF. The CDR3 DNA reads as TGTGCCAGCAGCCCGTCTGCGGGGAGCTACGAGCAGTACTTC. Using reference TRBV7-6 and TRBJ2-7 for the parts outside the CDR3, the full variable domain is GAGVSQSPRYKVTKRGQDVALRCDPISGHVSLYWYRQALGQGPEFLTYFNYEAQQDKSGLPNDRFSAERPEGSISTLTIQRTEQRDSAMYRCASSPSAGSYEQYFGPGTRLTVT.

The chain combines TRBV11-2 with TRBJ2-5; tentatively, D is TRBD2 (5 bases). Germline loops: CDR1 SGHAT, CDR2 FQNNGV. V lost 5 bases and J lost 5, with 9 bases in between. The CDR3 runs to 12 residues. CDR3 sequence: CASSTSSETQYF. The CDR3 coding sequence is TGTGCCAGCAGCACTAGTTCGGAGACCCAGTACTTC.

The CDR3 loop is CASRVGTFQETQYF. The DNA of the CDR3 is TGTGCCAGCAGGGTGGGGACCTTCCAAGAGACCCAGTACTTC. This chain joins TRBV2 and TRBJ2-5, with D perhaps TRBD1 or TRBD2 (5 bases each). This CDR3 spans 14 amino acids. V lost 6 bases to trimming and J lost 1 base, with 12 bases between them. The V gene's germline CDR1 is SNHLY and CDR2 FYNNEI. The full variable domain, its missing parts supplied by reference TRBV2 and TRBJ2-5, is EPEVTQTPSHQVTQMGQEVILRCVPISNHLYFYWYRQILGQKVEFLVSFYNNEISEKSEIFDDQFSVERPDGSNFTLKIRSTKLEDSAMYFCASRVGTFQETQYFGPGTRLLVL.

The chain joins TRBV9 to TRBJ2-1; 11 bases agree with TRBD2. Germline V gives CDR1 SGDLS, CDR2 YYNGEE. CDR3 length: 16 amino acids. After removal of 5 bases from V and 7 bases from J, the junction contained 11 bases not matched to a gene. CDR3 sequence reads: CASSPIAGGPRNEQFF. Here the CDR3 DNA reads TGTGCCAGCAGTCCCATAGCGGGAGGGCCAAGAAATGAGCAGTTCTTC.

Only a few counts were recorded for this clone. The chain recombines TRBV4-1 with TRBJ1-3; D unresolved. Per the germline V gene, CDR1 is MGHRA and CDR2 is YSYEKL. V was trimmed by 7 bases and J by 0 bases, leaving 13 bases between them. The length of the CDR3 is 15 residues. The CDR3 region is CASTLLGLSGNTIYF. The CDR3 DNA is TGCGCCAGCACCCTTCTAGGCCTCTCTGGAAACACCATATATTTT.

The rearrangement joins TRBV4-2 to TRBJ2-7, with 9 positions matching TRBD1. Germline values: CDR1 LGHNA, CDR2 YNFKEQ. With 0 bases clipped from V and 4 bases from J, the junction kept 7 bases outside the gene matches. The CDR3 runs 16 residues. The chain's CDR3 is CASSQDGTGLDYEQYF. The CDR3 DNA reads TGTGCCAGCAGCCAAGATGGGACAGGGCTAGATTACGAGCAGTACTTC.

This clone ranks as medium-sized (0.01 to 0.1%). CDR3: CASSAHFSGSGYEQYF. CDR3 sequence (DNA): TGCGCCAGCAGCGCCCACTTTAGCGGGAGTGGGTACGAGCAGTACTTC. The genes are TRBV5-1 and TRBJ2-7; TRBD2 aligns across 9 bases. V shed 4 bases, J shed 4 bases, and the junction held 12 bases outside the gene matches. CDR3 length: 16 amino acids. Germline V CDR1 and CDR2: SGHRS, YFSETQ.

This chain uses TRBV30 with TRBJ2-2, with D unresolved. This CDR3 comprises 13 residues. Germline assignment: CDR1 GTSNPN and CDR2 SVGIG (reference sequence). The germline V and J ends were trimmed by 3 bases and 4 bases, with 9 bases remaining between them. The CDR3 sequence is CAWSPVSTGELFF. CDR3 DNA: TGTGCCTGGAGCCCAGTGAGCACCGGGGAGCTGTTTTTT. Full variable domain (missing parts from reference TRBV30 and TRBJ2-2): SQTIHQWPATLVQPVGSPLSLECTVEGTSNPNLYWYRQAAGRGLQLLFYSVGIGQISSEVPQNLSASRPQDRQFILSSKKLLLSDSGFYLCAWSPVSTGELFFGEGSRLTVL.

The chain carries TRBV25-1 and TRBJ1-6; possibly TRBD1 for D (5 bases). The CDR3 spans 15 residues. Trimming left V 1 base short and J 8 bases short, with 12 bases between. The germline CDR1 and CDR2 sequences are MGHDK and SYGVNS. CDR3 in amino acids: CASSESGSRYSPLHF. CDR3 bases: TGTGCCAGCAGTGAATCAGGGAGTCGGTATTCACCCCTCCACTTT.

This chain uses TRBV10-3 with TRBJ1-4; D is ambiguous. V shed 8 bases and J shed 7 bases, with 11 bases lying between them. This CDR3 contains 12 residues. In germline, CDR1 is ENHRY, CDR2 SYGVKD. In DNA, the CDR3 is TGTGCCATCTCCTCGGGCGGTGAAAAACTGTTTTTT. It translates to CAISSGGEKLFF.

The V gene is TRBV18, the J gene TRBJ1-4, with 8 bases aligning to TRBD1. This CDR3 is built from 17 residues. The germline V gene encodes CDR1 KGHSH and CDR2 LQKENI. The V gene end was trimmed by 1 base and the J gene end by 4 bases; junction bases not matched to a gene: 8. As DNA, the CDR3 is TGTGCCAGCTCACCACGCTTATCACAGGGGGTTAATGAAAAACTGTTTTTT. The encoded protein is CASSPRLSQGVNEKLFF. Based on the CDR3 plus reference TRBV18 and TRBJ1-4, the full variable domain is NAGVMQNPRHLVRRRGQEARLRCSPMKGHSHVYWYRQLPEEGLKFMVYLQKENIIDESGMPKERFSAEFPKEGPSILRIQQVVRGDSAAYFCASSPRLSQGVNEKLFFGSGTQLSVL.

The chain joins TRBV5-1 to TRBJ2-2; D is undetermined. The V end lost 0 bases, the J end lost 8 bases, and 11 bases lay between the germline ends. Germline assignment: CDR1 SGHRS and CDR2 YFSETQ. The CDR3 has 14 amino acids. The CDR3 DNA sequence: TGCGCCAGCAGCTTGGCGCTAGGGAAAGGGGAGCTGTTTTTT. Translated, it gives CASSLALGKGELFF.

The chain joins TRBV2 to TRBJ2-6; D might be TRBD1 (6 bases). Trimming removed 5 bases from V and 2 bases from J, with 13 bases in between. Germline CDR1 and CDR2: SNHLY and FYNNEI. CDR3 length equals 16 residues. CDR3 DNA sequence: TGTGCCAGCAGTTTACAGGGATCAACTGGGGCCAACGTCCTGACTTTC. It specifies CASSLQGSTGANVLTF.

The chain carries TRBV6-6 and TRBJ2-7; the match to TRBD2 covers 9 bases. The germline V gene encodes CDR1 MNHNY and CDR2 SVGAGI (reference sequence). This CDR3 spans 15 amino acids. The ends lost 4 bases at V and 5 bases at J; junction bases unmatched: 9. The chain's CDR3 is CASSSQWREGNEQYF. DNA of the CDR3: TGTGCCAGCAGTTCCCAGTGGCGGGAGGGGAACGAGCAGTACTTC.

The V call is TRBV7-2, the J call TRBJ1-2, with D hard to call. Germline values: CDR1 SGHTA, CDR2 FQGNSA. The CDR3 consists of 14 residues. V dropped 0 bases and J dropped 1 base, with 6 bases sitting between them. For the CDR3, the DNA is TGTGCCAGCAGCTTAGCCCAACTTAACTATGGCTACACCTTC. Protein: CASSLAQLNYGYTF.

The rearrangement links TRBV19 to TRBJ1-1; D gene uncertain. This CDR3 region has 16 residues. Germline V gene sequence: CDR1 LNHDA, CDR2 SQIVND (reference sequence). Trimming removed 2 bases at V and 2 bases at J, with 15 bases between. CDR3 nucleotide sequence: TGTGCCAGTAGTATACTCTTTCGCGCGCATAACACTGAAGCTTTCTTT. Translating gives CASSILFRAHNTEAFF.

This clone is classed as medium-sized. The rearrangement joins TRBV19 to TRBJ2-7, with 11 bases fitting TRBD2. Per the germline V gene, CDR1 is LNHDA and CDR2 is SQIVND (reference sequence). This CDR3 is built from 15 residues. J gave up 2 bases and V 4 bases, and 4 bases lay outside the gene matches. Here the CDR3 reads CASSKTSGGTYEQYF. CDR3 DNA: TGTGCCAGTAGTAAAACTAGCGGGGGAACCTACGAGCAGTACTTC.

The chain combines TRBV5-8 with TRBJ2-6; D uncertain. Trimming removed 4 bases from V and 4 bases from J, with 12 bases in between. CDR3 length equals 15 residues. Per the germline V gene, CDR1 is SGHTS and CDR2 is YDEGEE. CDR3 coding DNA: TGTGCCAGCAGCCCCAGTATTCACGGGGCCAACGTCCTGACTTTC. Its protein is CASSPSIHGANVLTF.

The chain uses TRBV21-1 and TRBJ1-2; TRBD1 reflects the table's D call only, with no check against the DNA. TRBV21-1 is a documented pseudogene. This CDR3 region has 17 residues. The CDR3 protein is CASSKWRTGLTRYGYTF. The CDR3 DNA follows: TGTGCCAGCAGCAAATGGAGAACAGGGCTCACTAGGTATGGCTACACCTTC.

The chain is built from TRBV7-2 and TRBJ1-2; no clear D gene. CDR3 size: 13 residues. V was cut by 1 base and J by 8 bases, with 11 bases left in between. Germline V gene data show CDR1 as SGHTA and CDR2 as FQGNSA. As DNA, the CDR3 is TGTGCCAGCAGCTTAGATGGGGTAGGGGGCTACACCTTC. Translated: CASSLDGVGGYTF.

J is TRBJ1-1 and V is TRBV6-1; D remains ambiguous. This CDR3 is 17 amino acids long. The V and J ends lost 1 base and 7 bases respectively, with 22 bases between them. The germline V gene encodes CDR1 MNHNS and CDR2 SASEGT. The CDR3 DNA sequence: TGTGCCAGCAGTGAAGAAAATAAGGTCCGGGGTAAAGTTGAAGCTTTCTTT. Translated: CASSEENKVRGKVEAFF.

This sequence joins TRBV7-2 and TRBJ1-2, with D hard to call. CDR1 and CDR2 (germline): SGHTA, FQGNSA. The CDR3 spans 15 residues. Trimming pared 1 base from V and 4 bases from J, leaving 13 bases between. CDR3 sequence (DNA): TGTGCCAGCAGCTTAGAGCGGATCCGAACCTATGGCTACACCTTC. Protein: CASSLERIRTYGYTF.

The sample holds a few counts of this clone. V and J are TRBV25-1 and TRBJ1-1; D is possibly TRBD1 (5 bases). Germline V gene lookup returns CDR1 MGHDK and CDR2 SYGVNS. This CDR3 has 11 residues. V gave up 5 bases and J gave up 11 bases, with 12 bases separating them. The CDR3 nucleotides are TGTGCCAGCAGTCTGGAGGGGAGGGCTTTCTTT. This gives the protein CASSLEGRAFF. The variable domain in full, with the rest retrieved from reference TRBV25-1 and TRBJ1-1, is EADIYQTPRYLVIGTGKKITLECSQTMGHDKMYWYQQDPGMELHLIHYSYGVNSTEKGDLSSESTVSRIRTEHFPLTLESARPSHTSQYLCASSLEGRAFFGQGTRLTVV.

J is TRBJ2-7 and V is TRBV9; perhaps D is TRBD1 or TRBD2 (5 bases each). Trimming shortened V by 3 bases and J by 6 bases, and 10 bases separated the two germline ends. CDR1 and CDR2 from the germline V gene are SGDLS and YYNGEE. The CDR3 spans 12 residues. CDR3 loop: CASSDKGSEQYF. In DNA form, the CDR3 reads TGTGCCAGCAGCGATAAGGGGAGCGAGCAGTACTTC.